This T cell receptor beta chain was profiled in a study of control samples from healthy donors and cancer patients. TCRdb's table, derived via immunoSEQ multiplex PCR, lists solely in-frame clones and lacks some. The sample holds approximately 140,000 clones, 80% to 90% seen once. CDR1 and CDR2 (germline): LNHDA, SQIVND (reference sequence). Deletions cut 4 bases from V and 3 bases from J, with 13 bases between. The CDR3 length is 15 residues. The gene calls are TRBV19 and TRBJ1-5; tentative D call: TRBD1 (6 bases). The specimen was blood. This sequence originates from a woman in her 30s in good health. The DNA for the CDR3 is TGTGCCAGTAGTAGGGAGGCAGGGGTCAATCAGCCCCAGCATTTT. The encoded protein is CASSREAGVNQPQHF.